This TCR beta chain comes out of a study of spatial heterogeneity in lung cancer. About the research overall: The mean occurrence of each unique TCR and UMI combination in raw reads exceeded ten.

A single record per CDR3 protein comes from TCRdb applying MiXCR to the 5' RACE reads. The data hold around 12,000 distinct CDR3 sequences, with about 15% observed a single time. Looked up from germline, CDR1 is SEHNR and CDR2 is FQNEAQ (reference sequence). There are 14 residues in the CDR3. The V and J ends lost 7 bases and 7 bases, in that order; junction bases with no gene match: 5. The time point here: sample taken at primary tumor resection. Sequencing was performed on whole RNA extracted from tumor and nontumor lung tissue, or from frozen PBMC, and the material was left unsorted. The donors comprised about 69 untreated early-stage non-small cell lung cancer patients. The table lists this clonotype with a few counts.

This specimen was PBMCs, taken at surgery. J is TRBJ1-6 and V is TRBV7-9; 9 bases are a match to TRBD1. This receptor was identified in a male donor with early-stage non-small cell lung cancer. CDR3 residues: CASTPGQGNSPLHF. CDR3 coding DNA: TGTGCCAGCACCCCTGGACAGGGGAATTCACCCCTCCACTTT.